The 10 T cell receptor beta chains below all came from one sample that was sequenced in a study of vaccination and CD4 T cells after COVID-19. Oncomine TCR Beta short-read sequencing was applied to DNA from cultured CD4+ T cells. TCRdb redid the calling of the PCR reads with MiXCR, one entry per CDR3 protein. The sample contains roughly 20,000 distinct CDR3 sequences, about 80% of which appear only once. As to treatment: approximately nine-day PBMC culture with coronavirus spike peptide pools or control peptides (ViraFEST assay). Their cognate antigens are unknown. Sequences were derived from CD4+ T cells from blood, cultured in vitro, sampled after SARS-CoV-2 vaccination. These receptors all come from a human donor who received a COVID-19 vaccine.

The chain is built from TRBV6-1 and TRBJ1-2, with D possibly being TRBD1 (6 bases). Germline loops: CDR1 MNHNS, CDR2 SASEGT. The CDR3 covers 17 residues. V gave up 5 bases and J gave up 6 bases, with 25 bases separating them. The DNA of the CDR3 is TGTGCCAGCAGTCCACAGGGCGTTAGAGATGTTCCAGATGGCTACACCTTC. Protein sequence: CASSPQGVRDVPDGYTF.

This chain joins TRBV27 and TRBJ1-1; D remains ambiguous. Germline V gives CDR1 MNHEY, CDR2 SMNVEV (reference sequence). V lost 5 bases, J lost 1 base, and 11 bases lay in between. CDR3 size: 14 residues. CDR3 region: CASSPRTRNTEAFF. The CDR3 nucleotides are TGTGCCAGCAGTCCCAGGACGAGGAACACTGAAGCTTTCTTT.

DNA for the CDR3: TGTGCCAGTAGTATAGGGGCAGGGGTAGATACGCAGTATTTT. The encoded protein is CASSIGAGVDTQYF. V is TRBV19 and J is TRBJ2-3, with D possibly being TRBD1 (6 bases). This CDR3 has 14 residues. V gave up 1 base and J gave up 5 bases, with 10 bases separating them. The germline gives CDR1 LNHDA, CDR2 SQIVND (reference sequence).

The chain's CDR3 is CSARDYEYRGNYGYTF. The CDR3, as DNA: TGCAGTGCTAGAGATTATGAGTACAGGGGTAACTATGGCTACACCTTC. The chain links TRBV20-1 to TRBJ1-2, with 7 bases identical to TRBD1. Germline CDR1 reads DFQATT; CDR2 reads SNEGSKA (reference sequence). CDR3 length equals 16 residues. Trimming cost V 0 bases and J 1 base; bases outside gene matches: 8.

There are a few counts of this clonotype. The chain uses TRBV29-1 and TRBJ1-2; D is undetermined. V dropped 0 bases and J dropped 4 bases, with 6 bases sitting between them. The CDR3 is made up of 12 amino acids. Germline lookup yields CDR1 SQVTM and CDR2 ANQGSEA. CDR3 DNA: TGCAGCGTTGAAGAGAGGGCCTATGGCTACACCTTC. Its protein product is CSVEERAYGYTF.

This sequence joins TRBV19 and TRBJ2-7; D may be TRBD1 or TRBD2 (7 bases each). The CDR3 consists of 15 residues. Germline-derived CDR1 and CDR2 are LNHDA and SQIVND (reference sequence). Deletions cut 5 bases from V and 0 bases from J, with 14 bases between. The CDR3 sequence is CASSSAGGASYEQYF. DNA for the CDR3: TGTGCCAGTAGTTCGGCAGGGGGGGCCTCCTACGAGCAGTACTTC.

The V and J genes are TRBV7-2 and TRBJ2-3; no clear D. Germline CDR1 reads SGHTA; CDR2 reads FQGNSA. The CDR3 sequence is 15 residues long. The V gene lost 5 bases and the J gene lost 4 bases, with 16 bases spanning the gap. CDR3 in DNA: TGTGCCAGCAGCCCCTCCCGGACCTCCCCAGATACGCAGTATTTT. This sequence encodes CASSPSRTSPDTQYF.

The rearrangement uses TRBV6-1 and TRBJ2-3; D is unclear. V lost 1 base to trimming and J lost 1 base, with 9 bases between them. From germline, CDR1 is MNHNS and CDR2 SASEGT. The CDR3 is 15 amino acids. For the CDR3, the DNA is TGTGCCAGCAGTGAAGGTATCACCGGCACAGATACGCAGTATTTT. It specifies CASSEGITGTDTQYF.

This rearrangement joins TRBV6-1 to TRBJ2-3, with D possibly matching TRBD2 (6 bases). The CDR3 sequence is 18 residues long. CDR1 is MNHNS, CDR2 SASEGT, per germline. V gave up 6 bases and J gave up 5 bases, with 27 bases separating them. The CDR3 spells CASRRPLNTGGEEDTQYF. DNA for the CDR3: TGTGCCAGCAGGAGGCCCCTGAATACGGGCGGGGAGGAAGATACGCAGTATTTT.

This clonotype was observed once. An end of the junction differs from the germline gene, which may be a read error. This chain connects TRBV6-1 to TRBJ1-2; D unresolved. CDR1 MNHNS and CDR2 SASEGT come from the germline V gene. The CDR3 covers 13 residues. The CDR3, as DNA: TGTGCCAGCAGTGAAGGGCAGGACTATGGCTACACCTTT. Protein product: CASSEGQDYGYTF.